This is a list of T cell receptor beta chains from one sample in a study of blood T cells in healthy people across ages. TCRdb re-called the 5' RACE reads through MiXCR, storing one row per CDR3 protein. Of about 1.8 million distinct CDR3 sequences in the sample, roughly 49% were seen once. Sample: blood. Every receptor here comes from a woman between 40 and 55 years old in good health. Each CDR3 is given with its conserved first and last residue. D genes are given only for firm matches. Clone size is stated in some rows and not others, as once, few, many or a class when expanded.

v_gene: TRBV7-2
j_gene: TRBJ2-3
d_gene: .
abundance: .
CDR3aa: CASSILPGLAGNPTRYF
CDR3nt: TGTGCCAGCAGCATTCTACCGGGACTGGCGGGGAATCCTACGCGGTATTTT

v_gene: TRBV27
j_gene: TRBJ2-3
d_gene: TRBD1
abundance: .
CDR3aa: CASRPFLDRADTQYF
CDR3nt: TGTGCCAGCAGGCCCTTTTTGGACAGGGCAGATACGCAGTATTTT

v_gene: TRBV7-2
j_gene: TRBJ2-7
d_gene: .
abundance: few
CDR3aa: CASSLQVPGYEQYF
CDR3nt: TGTGCCAGCAGCTTACAAGTGCCGGGCTACGAGCAGTACTTC

v_gene: TRBV6-5
j_gene: TRBJ2-6
d_gene: .
abundance: few
CDR3aa: CASRSEGSGANVLTF
CDR3nt: TGTGCCAGCAGATCTGAGGGCTCTGGGGCCAACGTCCTGACTTTC

v_gene: TRBV5-1
j_gene: TRBJ2-7
d_gene: .
abundance: .
CDR3aa: CASSLTTRGGYEQYF
CDR3nt: TGCGCCAGCAGCTTGACGACGCGAGGAGGTTACGAGCAGTACTTC

v_gene: TRBV12-3/TRBV12-4
j_gene: TRBJ2-7
d_gene: TRBD2
abundance: few
CDR3aa: CASSFLWRGLAGGRVREQYF
CDR3nt: TGTGCCAGCAGTTTCCTTTGGCGAGGACTAGCGGGGGGGCGTGTGAGAGAGCAGTACTTC

v_gene: TRBV20-1
j_gene: TRBJ2-1
d_gene: .
abundance: .
CDR3aa: CSARDYGGPYNEQFF
CDR3nt: TGCAGTGCTAGAGATTACGGGGGGCCCTACAATGAGCAGTTCTTC

v_gene: TRBV11-2
j_gene: TRBJ2-7
d_gene: TRBD1
abundance: .
CDR3aa: CASSTTQGAGEQYF
CDR3nt: TGTGCCAGCAGCACAACTCAGGGGGCGGGGGAGCAGTACTTC

v_gene: TRBV11-1
j_gene: TRBJ2-1
d_gene: .
abundance: few
CDR3aa: CARVGSYNEQFF
CDR3nt: TGTGCCAGGGTCGGGTCCTACAATGAGCAGTTCTTC

v_gene: TRBV6-1
j_gene: TRBJ1-1
d_gene: .
abundance: .
CDR3aa: CASSPTWQGTMNTEAFF
CDR3nt: TGTGCCAGCAGTCCTACCTGGCAGGGGACGATGAACACTGAAGCTTTCTTT

v_gene: TRBV6-2/TRBV6-3
j_gene: TRBJ2-7
d_gene: .
abundance: .
CDR3aa: CASSFKVGDPTYLEQYF
CDR3nt: TGTGCCAGCAGTTTCAAGGTAGGGGACCCTACTTACTTGGAGCAGTACTTC

v_gene: TRBV27
j_gene: TRBJ1-1
d_gene: .
abundance: .
CDR3aa: CASSFQQTTEAFF
CDR3nt: TGTGCCAGCAGTTTCCAACAGACCACTGAAGCTTTCTTT

v_gene: TRBV3-1
j_gene: TRBJ2-3
d_gene: TRBD2
abundance: few
CDR3aa: CASSPSGGGIFMDTQYF
CDR3nt: TGTGCCAGCAGCCCCTCTGGGGGGGGGATATTCATGGATACGCAGTATTTT

v_gene: TRBV19
j_gene: TRBJ2-1
d_gene: .
abundance: .
CDR3aa: CASRRGAKAYEQFF
CDR3nt: TGTGCCAGTAGACGGGGGGCCAAAGCGTATGAGCAGTTCTTC

v_gene: TRBV5-1
j_gene: TRBJ1-2
d_gene: .
abundance: .
CDR3aa: CASSLGELELGYTF
CDR3nt: TGCGCCAGCAGCTTGGGGGAACTGGAATTAGGCTACACCTTC

v_gene: TRBV24-1
j_gene: TRBJ2-5
d_gene: .
abundance: few
CDR3aa: CATRTGAEETQYF
CDR3nt: TGTGCCACCAGGACGGGGGCAGAAGAGACCCAGTACTTC

v_gene: TRBV6-2/TRBV6-3
j_gene: TRBJ2-4
d_gene: .
abundance: .
CDR3aa: CGSSYEENIQYF
CDR3nt: TGTGGCAGCAGTTACGAGGAAAACATTCAGTACTTC

v_gene: TRBV4-3
j_gene: TRBJ2-5
d_gene: .
abundance: few
CDR3aa: CASSQDSQGQETQYF
CDR3nt: TGCGCCAGCAGCCAAGATAGTCAGGGCCAAGAGACCCAGTACTTC

v_gene: TRBV6-2/TRBV6-3
j_gene: TRBJ2-1
d_gene: TRBD2
abundance: .
CDR3aa: CVSQRVFGLADYNEQFF
CDR3nt: TGTGTGTCGCAGCGCGTTTTTGGACTAGCGGACTACAATGAGCAGTTCTTC

v_gene: TRBV14
j_gene: TRBJ2-3
d_gene: .
abundance: .
CDR3aa: CASSPDTQGRAGLDTQYF
CDR3nt: TGTGCCAGCAGCCCGGATACCCAGGGACGAGCGGGTCTAGATACGCAGTATTTT

v_gene: TRBV4-2
j_gene: TRBJ2-1
d_gene: TRBD2
abundance: few
CDR3aa: CASAPTSGGANEQFF
CDR3nt: TGTGCCAGCGCCCCGACTAGCGGGGGGGCCAATGAGCAGTTCTTC

v_gene: TRBV7-9
j_gene: TRBJ1-4
d_gene: .
abundance: .
CDR3aa: CASSRVGQGEKLFF
CDR3nt: TGTGCCAGCAGCCGGGTCGGGCAAGGGGAAAAACTGTTTTTT

v_gene: TRBV29-1
j_gene: TRBJ2-3
d_gene: TRBD2
abundance: few
CDR3aa: CSAGGGGAADTQYF
CDR3nt: TGCAGCGCCGGTGGCGGGGGGGCCGCAGATACGCAGTATTTT

v_gene: TRBV25-1
j_gene: TRBJ2-5
d_gene: TRBD1
abundance: .
CDR3aa: CASSDTGTGGTTQYF
CDR3nt: TGTGCCAGCAGTGATACCGGGACAGGGGGGACGACCCAGTACTTC

v_gene: TRBV5-5
j_gene: TRBJ2-4
d_gene: .
abundance: few
CDR3aa: CASSFDSENIQYF
CDR3nt: TGTGCCAGCAGCTTCGATTCGGAGAACATTCAGTACTTC

v_gene: TRBV10-3
j_gene: TRBJ1-3
d_gene: .
abundance: .
CDR3aa: CAIRSPGRSGNTIYF
CDR3nt: TGTGCCATCAGGAGCCCCGGGCGCTCTGGAAACACCATATATTTT

v_gene: TRBV15
j_gene: TRBJ2-7
d_gene: .
abundance: many
CDR3aa: CATSRDGTYEQYF
CDR3nt: TGTGCCACCTCTCGGGACGGAACCTACGAGCAGTACTTC

v_gene: TRBV7-2
j_gene: TRBJ2-5
d_gene: TRBD2
abundance: few
CDR3aa: CASTTRVGSGGRETQYF
CDR3nt: TGTGCCAGCACCACCCGCGTAGGTAGCGGGGGGCGAGAGACCCAGTACTTC

v_gene: TRBV7-8
j_gene: TRBJ2-3
d_gene: TRBD1
abundance: .
CDR3aa: CASNWDRGQGDTQYF
CDR3nt: TGTGCCAGCAACTGGGACAGGGGGCAGGGCGATACGCAGTATTTT

v_gene: TRBV6-1
j_gene: TRBJ2-1
d_gene: .
abundance: .
CDR3aa: CASSGGDRGYNEQFF
CDR3nt: TGTGCCAGCAGTGGAGGGGACCGTGGCTACAATGAGCAGTTCTTC

v_gene: TRBV10-3
j_gene: TRBJ1-2
d_gene: .
abundance: .
CDR3aa: CAISEIGRASNYGYTF
CDR3nt: TGTGCCATCAGTGAGATAGGGAGGGCTAGCAACTATGGCTACACCTTC